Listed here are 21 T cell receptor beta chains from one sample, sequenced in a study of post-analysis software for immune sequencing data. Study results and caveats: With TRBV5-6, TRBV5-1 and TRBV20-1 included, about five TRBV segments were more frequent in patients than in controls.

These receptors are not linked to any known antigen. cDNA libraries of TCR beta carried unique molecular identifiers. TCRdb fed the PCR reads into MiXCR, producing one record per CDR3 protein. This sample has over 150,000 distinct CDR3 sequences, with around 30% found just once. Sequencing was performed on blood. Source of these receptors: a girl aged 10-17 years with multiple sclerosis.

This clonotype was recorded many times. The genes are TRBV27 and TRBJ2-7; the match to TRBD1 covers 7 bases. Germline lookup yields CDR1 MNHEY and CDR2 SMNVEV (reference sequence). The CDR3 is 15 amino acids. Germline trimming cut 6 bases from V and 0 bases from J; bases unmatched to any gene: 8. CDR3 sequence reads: CASRTNRGDSYEQYF. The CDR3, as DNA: TGTGCCAGCAGAACCAACAGGGGCGACTCCTACGAGCAGTACTTC.

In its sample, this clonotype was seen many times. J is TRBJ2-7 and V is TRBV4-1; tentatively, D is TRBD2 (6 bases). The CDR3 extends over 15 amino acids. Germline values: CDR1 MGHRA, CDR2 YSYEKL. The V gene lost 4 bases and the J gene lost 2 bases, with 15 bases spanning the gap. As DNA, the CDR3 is TGCGCCAGCAGCCCCCTCGGGAGCGCCACCTACGAGCAGTACTTC. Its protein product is CASSPLGSATYEQYF.

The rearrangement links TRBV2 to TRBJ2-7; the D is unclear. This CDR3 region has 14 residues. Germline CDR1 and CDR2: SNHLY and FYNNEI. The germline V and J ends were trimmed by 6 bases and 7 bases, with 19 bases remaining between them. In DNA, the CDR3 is TGTGCCAGCAGCGGCTGGGCCGGGTACAATGAGCAGTACTTC. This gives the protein CASSGWAGYNEQYF.

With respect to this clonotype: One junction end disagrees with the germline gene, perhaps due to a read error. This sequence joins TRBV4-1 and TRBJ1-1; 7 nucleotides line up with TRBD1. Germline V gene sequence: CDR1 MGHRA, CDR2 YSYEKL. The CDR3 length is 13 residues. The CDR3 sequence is CAGSHVGDRGTFF. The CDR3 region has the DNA TGCGCCGGCAGCCACGTAGGGGACAGAGGGACTTTCTTT.

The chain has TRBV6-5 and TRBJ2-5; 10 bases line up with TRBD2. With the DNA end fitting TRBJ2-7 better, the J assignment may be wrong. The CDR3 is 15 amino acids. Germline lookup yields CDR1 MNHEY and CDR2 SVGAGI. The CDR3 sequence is CASSPTSGRAPEQYF. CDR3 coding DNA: TGTGCCAGCAGCCCCACCAGCGGGAGGGCCCCCGAGCAGTACTTC.

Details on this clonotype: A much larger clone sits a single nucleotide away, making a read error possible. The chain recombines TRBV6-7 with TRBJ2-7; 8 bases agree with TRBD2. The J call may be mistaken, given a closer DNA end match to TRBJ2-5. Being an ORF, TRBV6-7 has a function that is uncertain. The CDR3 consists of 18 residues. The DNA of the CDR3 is TGTGCCAGCAGATACTCGAACGGAAGCGGGGGTCGGGAAGAGACCCAGTACTTC. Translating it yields CASRYSNGSGGREETQYF.

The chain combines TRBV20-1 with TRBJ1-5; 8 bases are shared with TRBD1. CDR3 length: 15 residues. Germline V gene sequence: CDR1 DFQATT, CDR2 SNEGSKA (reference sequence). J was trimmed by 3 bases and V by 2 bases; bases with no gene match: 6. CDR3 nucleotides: TGCAGTGCTAGACCAGGGGGCTTCATCAATCAGCCCCAGCATTTT. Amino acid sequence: CSARPGGFINQPQHF.

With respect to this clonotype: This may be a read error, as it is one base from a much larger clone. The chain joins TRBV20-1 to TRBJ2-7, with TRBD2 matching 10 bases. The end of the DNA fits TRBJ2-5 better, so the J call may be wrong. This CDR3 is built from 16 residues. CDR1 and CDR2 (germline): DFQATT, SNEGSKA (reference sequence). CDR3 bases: TGCAGTGCTAGAGATCACCTAGCGGGAGTTGAAGTGACCCAGTACTTC. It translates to CSARDHLAGVEVTQYF.

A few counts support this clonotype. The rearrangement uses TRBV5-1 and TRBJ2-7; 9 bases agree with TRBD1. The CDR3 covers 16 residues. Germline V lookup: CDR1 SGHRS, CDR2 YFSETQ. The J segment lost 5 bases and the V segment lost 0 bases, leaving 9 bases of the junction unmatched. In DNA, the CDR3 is TGCGCCAGCAGCTTGGATCTCGGGACAGGGATTGACGAGCAGTACTTC. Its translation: CASSLDLGTGIDEQYF.

As DNA, the CDR3 is TGCAGTGCTAGAGCTTATCAGGCGATCCCCTACAATGAGCAGTACTTC. Translating it yields CSARAYQAIPYNEQYF. The V gene is TRBV20-1, the J gene TRBJ2-1; no clear D. The DNA end favors TRBJ2-7, so the J call may be wrong. This CDR3 has 16 residues. Germline V gives CDR1 DFQATT, CDR2 SNEGSKA (reference sequence).

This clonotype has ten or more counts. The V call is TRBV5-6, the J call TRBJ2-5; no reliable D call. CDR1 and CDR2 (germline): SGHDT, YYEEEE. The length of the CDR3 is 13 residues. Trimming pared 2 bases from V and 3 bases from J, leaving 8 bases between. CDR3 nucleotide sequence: TGTGCCAGCAGCTTCCTAAACGAAGAGACCCAGTACTTC. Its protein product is CASSFLNEETQYF.

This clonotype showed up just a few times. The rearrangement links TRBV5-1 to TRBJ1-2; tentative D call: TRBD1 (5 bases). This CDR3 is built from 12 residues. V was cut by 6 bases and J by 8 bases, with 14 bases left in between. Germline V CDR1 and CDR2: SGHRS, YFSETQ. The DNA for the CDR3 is TGCGCCAGCACCACCGGAAGGGACGGCTACACCTTC. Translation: CASTTGRDGYTF.

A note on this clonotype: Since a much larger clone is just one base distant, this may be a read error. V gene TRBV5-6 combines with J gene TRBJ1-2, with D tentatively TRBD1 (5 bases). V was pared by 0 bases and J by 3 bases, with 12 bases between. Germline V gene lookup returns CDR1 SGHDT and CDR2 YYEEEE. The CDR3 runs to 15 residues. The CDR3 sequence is CASSLEVGTDYGYTF. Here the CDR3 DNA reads TGTGCCAGCAGCTTGGAGGTGGGGACGGACTATGGCTACACCTTC.

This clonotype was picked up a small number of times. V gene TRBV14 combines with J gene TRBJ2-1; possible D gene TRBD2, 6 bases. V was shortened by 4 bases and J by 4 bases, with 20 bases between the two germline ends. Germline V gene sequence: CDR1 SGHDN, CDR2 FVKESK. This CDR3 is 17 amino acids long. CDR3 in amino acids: CASSPRPAGTRYNEQFF. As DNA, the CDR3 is TGTGCCAGCAGCCCCCGACCAGCGGGCACTAGGTACAATGAGCAGTTCTTC.

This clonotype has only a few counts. This chain's CDR3 is CSALSTKGQGLTDTQYF. CDR3 nucleotides: TGCAGCGCTTTGTCAACAAAGGGACAGGGACTCACAGATACGCAGTATTTT. The chain couples TRBV29-1 to TRBJ2-3, with 9 bases aligning to TRBD1. Germline-derived CDR1 and CDR2 are SQVTM and ANQGSEA. The CDR3 length is 17 residues. V gave up 7 bases and J gave up 2 bases; unmatched junction bases: 16.

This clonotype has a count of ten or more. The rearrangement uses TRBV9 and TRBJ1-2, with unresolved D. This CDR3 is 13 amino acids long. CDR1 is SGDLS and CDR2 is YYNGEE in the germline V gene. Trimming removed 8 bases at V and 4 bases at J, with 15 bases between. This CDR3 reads CASATSEGYGYTF. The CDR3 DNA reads TGTGCCAGTGCGACATCCGAGGGCTATGGCTACACCTTC.

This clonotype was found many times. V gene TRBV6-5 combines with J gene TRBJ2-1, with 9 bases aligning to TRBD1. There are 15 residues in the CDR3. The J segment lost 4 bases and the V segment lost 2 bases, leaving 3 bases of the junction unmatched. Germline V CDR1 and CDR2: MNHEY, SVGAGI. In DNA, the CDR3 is TGTGCCAGCAGTTACACAGGGGGCCAGTACAATGAGCAGTTCTTC. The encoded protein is CASSYTGGQYNEQFF.

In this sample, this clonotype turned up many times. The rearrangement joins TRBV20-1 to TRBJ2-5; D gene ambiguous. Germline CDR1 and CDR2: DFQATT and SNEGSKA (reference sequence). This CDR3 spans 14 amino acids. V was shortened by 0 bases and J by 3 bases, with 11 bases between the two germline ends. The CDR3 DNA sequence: TGCAGTGCTAGAGATATCCGACCAGAAGAGACCCAGTACTTC. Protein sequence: CSARDIRPEETQYF.

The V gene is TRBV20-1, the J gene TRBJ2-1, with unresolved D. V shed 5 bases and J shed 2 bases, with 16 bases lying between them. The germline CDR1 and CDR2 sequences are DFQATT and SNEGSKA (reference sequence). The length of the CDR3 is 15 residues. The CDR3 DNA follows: TGCAGTGCTCCTCGACTGCAGGCTCCCTACAATGAGCAGTTCTTC. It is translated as CSAPRLQAPYNEQFF.

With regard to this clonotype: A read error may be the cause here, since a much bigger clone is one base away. Here the CDR3 reads CVSSPSGWSSYEQYF. CDR3 DNA sequence: TGTGTCAGCAGCCCTAGCGGTTGGAGCTCCTACGAGCAGTACTTC. The chain joins TRBV5-4 to TRBJ2-7; 7 bases match TRBD2. CDR3 size: 15 residues. CDR1 is SGHNT, CDR2 YYREEE, per germline (reference sequence). The variable domain in full, completed from reference TRBV5-4 and TRBJ2-7, reads ETGVTQSPTHLIKTRGQQVTLRCSSQSGHNTVSWYQQALGQGPQFIFQYYREEENGRGNFPPRFSGLQFPNYSSELNVNALELDDSALYLCVSSPSGWSSYEQYFGPGTRLTVT.

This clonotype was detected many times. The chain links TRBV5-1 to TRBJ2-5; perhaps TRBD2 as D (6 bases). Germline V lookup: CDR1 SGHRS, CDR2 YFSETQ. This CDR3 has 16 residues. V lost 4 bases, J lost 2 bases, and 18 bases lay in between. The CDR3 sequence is CASSPGSSEPQETQYF. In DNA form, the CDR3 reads TGCGCCAGCAGCCCGGGGTCTAGCGAACCTCAAGAGACCCAGTACTTC.